The rows below give T cell receptor beta chains drawn from one sample of a study of blood T cell repertoires in COVID-19. Using immunoSEQ multiplex PCR, the repertoire was profiled, and TCRdb retains in-frame clones only, with some absent. The sample includes about 110,000 clones, approximately 90% seen only once; the top ten take about 1.1%. Sequencing was done on a sample of peripheral blood. Source of these receptors: a human donor in a cohort sampled during active COVID-19. Each CDR3 is given with its conserved first and last residue. The D gene is left open where the match is weak. Clone size, where shown, is once, few, many, or a class for clones that have expanded.

clone_size j_call d_call v_call cdr3_nt cdr3_aa
once TRBJ2-3 - TRBV4-2 TGTGCCAGCAGCCAAGGGGGAGTAGGATCAGATACGCAGTATTTT CASSQGGVGSDTQYF
- TRBJ2-7 TRBD1 TRBV5-8 TGTGCCAGCAGCTTTTTGGGACAGGTGACCCCCTACGAGCAGTACTTC CASSFLGQVTPYEQYF
- TRBJ2-3 - TRBV6-2/TRBV6-3 TGTGCCAGCAGCTCTAGCGCAGATACGCAGTATTTT CASSSSADTQYF
- TRBJ2-5 TRBD1 TRBV6-1 TGTGCCAGCAGTGAAAGAGGGGGCTGGGGAGAGACCCAGTACTTC CASSERGGWGETQYF
- TRBJ1-2 - TRBV3-1/TRBV3-2 TGTGCCAGCAGCCAAGAAATTTCCCTACGGGGCTATGGCTACACCTTC CASSQEISLRGYGYTF
- TRBJ1-1 TRBD1 TRBV5-4 TGTGCCAGCAGCTGGCAATGGGGGACAGGGTTGACTGAAGCTTTCTTT CASSWQWGTGLTEAFF
- TRBJ1-2 TRBD1 TRBV9 TGTGCCAGCAGCCCACTGGGACAGAACTATGGCTACACCTTC CASSPLGQNYGYTF
- TRBJ2-7 - TRBV15 TGTGCCACCAGCAGAGAGGGGCGGGAAGGTTCCGACGAGCAGTACTTC CATSREGREGSDEQYF
few TRBJ1-2 - TRBV28 TGTGCCAGCAGTTCGCGGAGCTATGGCTACACCTTC CASSSRSYGYTF
- TRBJ1-2 - TRBV7-3 TGTGCCAGCAGCTTAAAACAGGGCGGCTACACCTTC CASSLKQGGYTF
- TRBJ2-5 - TRBV7-9 TGTGCCAGCAGCTTGGACCCCAGGGGTGGAGAGACCCAGTACTTC CASSLDPRGGETQYF
once TRBJ1-3 TRBD1 TRBV7-8 TGTGCCAGCAGCTTTCCCCGGGACAGGCCATTTGGAAACACCATATATTTT CASSFPRDRPFGNTIYF
- TRBJ2-4 - TRBV19 TGTGCCAGTAGTATTAGCGTGACCACCAAAAACATTCAGTACTTC CASSISVTTKNIQYF
- TRBJ1-4 - TRBV6-5 TGTGCCAGCCGTCCGGTAACGGGAACTAATGAAAAACTGTTTTTT CASRPVTGTNEKLFF
- TRBJ2-1 - TRBV5-1 TGCGCCAGCAGCTCCCAGGGGCAATCCTACAATGAGCAGTTCTTC CASSSQGQSYNEQFF
- TRBJ2-7 TRBD2 TRBV19 TGTGCCAGTAGTATAAGCGGGGCTAAGTCCTACGAGCAGTACTTC CASSISGAKSYEQYF
- TRBJ2-1 TRBD2 TRBV27 TGTGCCAGCAGTTTAGGGACTAGCTTCTACAATGAGCAGTTCTTC CASSLGTSFYNEQFF
- TRBJ1-5 - TRBV7-2 TGTGCCAGCAGCTTAGATCCCCCTCGTACCCAGCATTTT CASSLDPPRTQHF
- TRBJ1-1 - TRBV5-1 TGCGCCAGCAGGGCGGGGAACACTGAAGCTTTCTTT CASRAGNTEAFF
- TRBJ2-2 TRBD2 TRBV9 TGTGCCAGCAGCGTGTCGGGACTAGTTCTGGGGGAGCTGTTTTTT CASSVSGLVLGELFF
- TRBJ2-1 - TRBV7-2 TGTGCCAGCAGCTTTCGGGTAAGCTCCTACAATGAGCAGTTCTTC CASSFRVSSYNEQFF
- TRBJ2-1 TRBD2 TRBV4-2 TGTGCCAGCAGCCCACGGGGGGAAGGTAGGGATGAGCAGTTCTTC CASSPRGEGRDEQFF
- TRBJ2-3 - TRBV5-4 TGTGCCAGCAGCTTGGTCGAGGATACGCAGTATTTT CASSLVEDTQYF